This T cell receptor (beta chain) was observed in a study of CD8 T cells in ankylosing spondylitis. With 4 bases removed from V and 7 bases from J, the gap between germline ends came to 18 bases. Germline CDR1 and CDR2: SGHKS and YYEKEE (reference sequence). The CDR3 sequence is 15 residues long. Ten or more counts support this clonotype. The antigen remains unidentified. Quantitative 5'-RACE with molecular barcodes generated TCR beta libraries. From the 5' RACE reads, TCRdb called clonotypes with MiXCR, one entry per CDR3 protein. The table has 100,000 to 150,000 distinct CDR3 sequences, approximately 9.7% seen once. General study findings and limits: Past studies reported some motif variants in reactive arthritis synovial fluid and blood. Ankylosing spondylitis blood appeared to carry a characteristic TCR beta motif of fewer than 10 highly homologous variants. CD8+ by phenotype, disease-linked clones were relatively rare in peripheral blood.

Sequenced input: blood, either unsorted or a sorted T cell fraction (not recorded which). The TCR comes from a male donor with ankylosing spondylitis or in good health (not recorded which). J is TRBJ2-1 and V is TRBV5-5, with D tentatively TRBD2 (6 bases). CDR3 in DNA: TGTGCCAGCAGCCCCTTTACGGGAGTGCGGAATGAGCAGTTCTTC. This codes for CASSPFTGVRNEQFF.